The 22 T cell receptor beta chains in this list originate from one sample, sequenced in a study of blood T cell repertoires in COVID-19. Repertoires were generated with immunoSEQ multiplex PCR, while TCRdb's copy carries only in-frame clones and drops some. This table holds some 460,000 clones, roughly nine tenths found once. The sequenced material came from PBMCs or T cells enriched from blood (not recorded which). These receptors originate from a woman aged 18-35 years who had recovered from COVID-19.

The chain recombines TRBV5-1 with TRBJ2-7, with 7 bases lining up with TRBD1. The length of the CDR3 is 13 residues. V dropped 4 bases and J dropped 4; count of bases not matched to a gene: 5. Germline V gene lookup returns CDR1 SGHRS and CDR2 YFSETQ. CDR3 region: CASSDRDGYEQYF. The CDR3 DNA reads as TGCGCCAGCAGCGACAGGGACGGTTACGAGCAGTACTTC.

The V and J genes are TRBV11-2 and TRBJ1-1; 8 bases map to TRBD1. Germline V gene data show CDR1 as SGHAT and CDR2 as FQNNGV. The J segment lost 7 bases and the V segment lost 2 bases, leaving 6 bases of the junction unmatched. CDR3 length: 14 residues. CDR3 residues: CASSLSWGQVEAFF. The DNA for the CDR3 is TGTGCCAGCAGCTTAAGCTGGGGACAGGTTGAAGCTTTCTTT. Variable domain in full (rest from reference TRBV11-2 and TRBJ1-1): EAGVAQSPRYKIIEKRQSVAFWCNPISGHATLYWYQQILGQGPKLLIQFQNNGVVDDSQLPKDRFSAERLKGVDSTLKIQPAKLEDSAVYLCASSLSWGQVEAFFGQGTRLTVV.

The chain is built from TRBV11-2 and TRBJ1-2; D possibly corresponds to TRBD1 (6 bases). The germline V gene encodes CDR1 SGHAT and CDR2 FQNNGV. Trimming left V 5 bases short and J 4 bases short, with 17 bases between. The CDR3 is 15 residues long. The CDR3 DNA is TGTGCCAGCAGCCCCATGACAGGTTCCAGCTATGGCTACACCTTC. Encoded protein: CASSPMTGSSYGYTF.

V and J are TRBV3-1 (or the pseudogene TRBV3-2) and TRBJ1-2, with 7 bases fitting TRBD1. The junction had 6 bases not matched to a gene; V was cut back by 4 bases and J by 7 bases. Germline CDR1 is LGHDT and CDR2 is YNNKEL (reference sequence). The CDR3 runs 13 residues. The CDR3 spells CASSPLGQTGYTF. The CDR3, as DNA: TGTGCCAGCAGCCCCCTGGGACAGACTGGCTACACCTTC.

The rearrangement uses TRBV12-2 and TRBJ2-5; the D call in the table, TRBD1, was not verified against the DNA. TRBV12-2 is deemed a pseudogene. The CDR3 spans 18 residues. CDR3 DNA: TGTGCAAGTCGCCCTAGGATATGCGCAGGGGTTAGGTTCGAGACCCAGTACTTC. Translating gives CASRPRICAGVRFETQYF.

This clone came up many times. V gene TRBV5-1 combines with J gene TRBJ2-2; TRBD2 aligns across 8 bases. The CDR3 has 16 residues. Germline-derived CDR1 and CDR2 are SGHRS and YFSETQ. The V and J ends lost 6 bases and 2 bases, in that order; junction bases with no gene match: 9. The CDR3 bases are TGCGCCAGCACTCCCTTCAGCGGGGGTAACACCGGGGAGCTGTTTTTT. Protein: CASTPFSGGNTGELFF. The whole variable domain, filled in from reference TRBV5-1 and TRBJ2-2, reads KAGVTQTPRYLIKTRGQQVTLSCSPISGHRSVSWYQQTPGQGLQFLFEYFSETQRNKGNFPGRFSGRQFSNSRSEMNVSTLELGDSALYLCASTPFSGGNTGELFFGEGSRLTVL.

The chain couples TRBV25-1 to TRBJ2-1; TRBD2 aligns across 8 bases. The V gene end was trimmed by 7 bases and the J gene end by 6 bases; junction bases not matched to a gene: 8. Germline assignment: CDR1 MGHDK and CDR2 SYGVNS. The CDR3 is made up of 14 amino acids. This chain's CDR3 is CASNPAGASNEQFF. The CDR3 region has the DNA TGTGCCAGCAACCCAGCGGGGGCCAGCAATGAGCAGTTCTTC.

This clone was counted once. The V call is TRBV10-3, the J call TRBJ2-5; the D gene is possibly TRBD1 (6 bases). With 10 bases removed from V and 5 bases from J, the gap between germline ends came to 17 bases. Germline CDR1 ENHRY, CDR2 SYGVKD. This CDR3 has 13 amino acids. The CDR3 region has the DNA TGTGCCACCCAGGACAGTTTTGCGGAGACCCAGTACTTC. Protein product: CATQDSFAETQYF.

CDR3 protein: CASTQGQSFGGYTF. The CDR3 DNA reads TGTGCCAGCACTCAGGGGCAGAGCTTCGGTGGCTACACCTTC. The chain combines TRBV2 with TRBJ1-2; maybe TRBD1 (6 bases). Trimming stripped 7 bases from V and 7 bases from J, with 19 bases between. This CDR3 is built from 14 residues. Germline V gene lookup returns CDR1 SNHLY and CDR2 FYNNEI.

The chain is built from TRBV5-1 and TRBJ2-1, with D uncertain. V was trimmed by 0 bases and J by 7 bases, leaving 14 bases between them. CDR1 and CDR2 (germline): SGHRS, YFSETQ. This CDR3 spans 15 amino acids. For the CDR3, the DNA is TGCGCCAGCAGCTTGGGTCCCCCGAGCGAAAATGAGCAGTTCTTC. It codes for CASSLGPPSENEQFF.

The V and J genes are TRBV6-2 or TRBV6-3 and TRBJ1-4; no reliable D call. CDR1 is MNHEY and CDR2 is SVGEGT in the germline V gene. This CDR3 region has 14 residues. V lost 0 bases to trimming and J lost 8 bases, with 10 bases between them. The CDR3 DNA sequence: TGTGCCAGCAGTTACTCAGCGGGAAGGGAAAAACTGTTTTTT. It specifies CASSYSAGREKLFF.

The chain couples TRBV5-4 to TRBJ1-2, with 8 bases fitting TRBD1. The V gene end was trimmed by 2 bases and the J gene end by 8 bases; junction bases not matched to a gene: 14. The CDR3 extends over 16 amino acids. Germline CDR1 and CDR2: SGHNT and YYREEE (reference sequence). The CDR3 bases are TGTGCCAGCAGCTTACCAGGGGGCTCTTCCGTTGGGGGCTACACCTTC. Encoded protein: CASSLPGGSSVGGYTF.

The V and J genes are TRBV24-1 and TRBJ2-4; D possibly corresponds to TRBD2 (6 bases). CDR3 length equals 16 residues. V was trimmed by 6 bases and J by 0 bases, leaving 14 bases between them. Looked up from germline, CDR1 is KGHDR and CDR2 is SFDVKD. The CDR3 reads CATSFTRDLAKNIQYF. The CDR3 DNA is TGTGCCACCAGTTTTACAAGGGACTTAGCCAAAAACATTCAGTACTTC.

The CDR3 here is CASSLSGGNNEQFF. The DNA of the CDR3 is TGTGCCAGCAGCCTTAGCGGGGGTAACAATGAGCAGTTCTTC. The gene calls are TRBV7-2 and TRBJ2-1; 9 positions match TRBD2. The CDR3 loop spans 14 amino acids. J was trimmed by 5 bases and V by 5 bases; bases with no gene match: 4. The V gene's germline CDR1 is SGHTA and CDR2 FQGNSA.

The CDR3 region is CASSFRGGRNEQFF. The DNA for the CDR3 is TGTGCCAGCAGCTTTAGGGGGGGAAGGAATGAGCAGTTCTTC. The chain has TRBV7-2 and TRBJ2-1, with a tentative D call TRBD2 (7 bases). Trimming took 3 bases from V and 7 from J, leaving 13 bases between them. CDR3 length equals 14 residues. CDR1 SGHTA and CDR2 FQGNSA come from the germline V gene. Drawing the rest from reference TRBV7-2 and TRBJ2-1, the complete variable domain is GAGVSQSPSNKVTEKGKDVELRCDPISGHTALYWYRQSLGQGLEFLIYFQGNSAPDKSGLPSDRFSAERTGGSVSTLTIQRTQQEDSAVYLCASSFRGGRNEQFFGPGTRLTVL.

This rearrangement joins TRBV4-1 to TRBJ1-2; 8 bases fit TRBD1. The V segment lost 0 bases and the J segment 5 bases; nucleotides outside the gene matches: 11. The germline V gene encodes CDR1 MGHRA and CDR2 YSYEKL. The CDR3 loop spans 17 amino acids. The CDR3 DNA reads TGCGCCAGCAGCCAAGAGGAACGGAACAGGGGGTATTATGGCTACACCTTC. Its protein is CASSQEERNRGYYGYTF.

V gene TRBV27 combines with J gene TRBJ1-3; D is unresolved. The CDR3 is 13 amino acids. CDR1 is MNHEY and CDR2 is SMNVEV in the germline V gene (reference sequence). V was trimmed by 5 bases and J by 2 bases, leaving 7 bases between them. CDR3 coding DNA: TGTGCCAGCAGTCCCCTTACTGGAAACACCATATATTTT. Its translation is CASSPLTGNTIYF.

The V gene is TRBV9, the J gene TRBJ2-3, with TRBD2 matching 10 bases. The CDR3 has 15 residues. J was trimmed by 6 bases and V by 4 bases; bases with no gene match: 8. CDR1 and CDR2 (germline): SGDLS, YYNGEE. This CDR3 is CASSPSGTSDDTQYF. In DNA, the CDR3 is TGTGCCAGCAGCCCGTCCGGGACTAGCGACGATACGCAGTATTTT.

This chain uses TRBV18 with TRBJ1-2, with 8 bases fitting TRBD1. The V segment lost 2 bases and the J segment 5 bases; nucleotides outside the gene matches: 7. Per the germline V gene, CDR1 is KGHSH and CDR2 is LQKENI. CDR3 length: 15 residues. The CDR3 protein is CASSPAWGQAYGYTF. The DNA for the CDR3 is TGTGCCAGCTCACCAGCTTGGGGACAGGCTTATGGCTACACCTTC.

This chain joins TRBV5-1 and TRBJ2-1; D gene unclear. Germline V gene lookup returns CDR1 SGHRS and CDR2 YFSETQ. The CDR3 runs to 13 residues. The V end was cut by 0 bases, the J end by 8 bases, with 9 bases between. The CDR3: CASSLVFSDEQFF. The CDR3 DNA reads TGCGCCAGCAGCTTGGTGTTTTCGGATGAGCAGTTCTTC.

CDR3 in DNA: TGTGCCAGTAGTATTAGAGGGAACCCCTACGAGCAGTACTTC. It codes for CASSIRGNPYEQYF. The gene calls are TRBV19 and TRBJ2-7; maybe TRBD2 (5 bases). CDR1 is LNHDA, CDR2 SQIVND, per germline (reference sequence). The CDR3 extends over 14 amino acids. Trimming left V 3 bases short and J 2 bases short, with 11 bases between.

The V and J genes are TRBV23-1 and TRBJ1-5, with unresolved D. TRBV23-1 has ORF status, its function being uncertain. The CDR3 has 15 amino acids. V dropped 1 base and J dropped 2 bases, with 9 bases sitting between them. The CDR3 protein is CASSQWRTGNQPQHF. CDR3 bases: TGCGCCAGCAGTCAATGGAGAACGGGCAATCAGCCCCAGCATTTT.